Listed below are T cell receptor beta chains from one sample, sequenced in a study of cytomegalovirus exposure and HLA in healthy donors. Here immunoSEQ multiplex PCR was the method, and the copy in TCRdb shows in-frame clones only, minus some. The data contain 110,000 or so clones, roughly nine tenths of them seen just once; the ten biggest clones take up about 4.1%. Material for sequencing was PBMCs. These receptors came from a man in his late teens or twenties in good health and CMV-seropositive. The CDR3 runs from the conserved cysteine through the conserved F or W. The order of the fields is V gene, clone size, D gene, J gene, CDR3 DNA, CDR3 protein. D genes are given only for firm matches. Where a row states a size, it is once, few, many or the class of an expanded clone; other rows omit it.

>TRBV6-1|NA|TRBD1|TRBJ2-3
TGTGCCAGCAGTGAAGAGGGGGGACAGGGATCAGATACGCAGTATTTT
CASSEEGGQGSDTQYF
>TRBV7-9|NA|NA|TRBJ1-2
TGTGCCAGCAGCCCCCCCACAGGCAACTATGGCTACACCTTC
CASSPPTGNYGYTF
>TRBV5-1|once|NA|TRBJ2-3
TGCGCCAGCCTTCCAGGGTCGGGCCCAGATACGCAGTATTTT
CASLPGSGPDTQYF
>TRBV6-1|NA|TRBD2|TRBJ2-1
TGTGCCAGCAGGTCCCCCGGGGGGGTCTACAATGAGCAGTTCTTC
CASRSPGGVYNEQFF
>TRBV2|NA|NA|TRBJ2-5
TGTGCCAGCAGTGAAGGCAGGCAAGAGACCCAGTACTTC
CASSEGRQETQYF
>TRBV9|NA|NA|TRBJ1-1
TGTGCCAGCAGCGTAGCCACTCCCGAAGCTTTCTTT
CASSVATPEAFF
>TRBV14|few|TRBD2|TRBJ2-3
TGTGCCAGCAGCCGGGGGGGTAGCACAGATACGCAGTATTTT
CASSRGGSTDTQYF
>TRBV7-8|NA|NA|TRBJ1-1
TGTGCCAGCAGACAGGACCGTGATAGCACTGAAGCTTTCTTT
CASRQDRDSTEAFF
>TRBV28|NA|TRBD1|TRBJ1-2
TGTGCCAGCAGTCAACGGACAGGGGGCGCGTATGGCTACACCTTC
CASSQRTGGAYGYTF
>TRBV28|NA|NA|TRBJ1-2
TGTGCCAGCTTAGGACAGACGTATGGCTACACCTTC
CASLGQTYGYTF
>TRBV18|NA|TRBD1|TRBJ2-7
TGTGCCAGCTCACCATTTGGGACAGAGTACTACGAGCAGTACTTC
CASSPFGTEYYEQYF
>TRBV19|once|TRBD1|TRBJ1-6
TGTGCCAGTAGTATTGGGGGCAGGGGGTTAGACTCACCCCTCCACTTT
CASSIGGRGLDSPLHF
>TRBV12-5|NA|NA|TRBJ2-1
TGTGCTAGTGGTTTGGTACTGGGGAGCTCCTACAATGAGCAGTTCTTC
CASGLVLGSSYNEQFF
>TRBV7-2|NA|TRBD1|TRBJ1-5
TGTGCCAGCAGCGCCACAGGGGGCGAGAGTCAGCCCCAGCATTTT
CASSATGGESQPQHF
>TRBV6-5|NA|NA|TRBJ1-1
TGTGCCAGCAGTTTGGTCCTTAGTGGGAACACTGAAGCTTTCTTT
CASSLVLSGNTEAFF
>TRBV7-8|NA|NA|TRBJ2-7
TGTGCCAGCAGCTTAGCCCAACAGGGAGGGGAGCAGTACTTC
CASSLAQQGGEQYF
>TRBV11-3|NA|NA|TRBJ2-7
TGTGCCAGCAGCTTTGAACCGCGGGGCTACGAGCAGTACTTC
CASSFEPRGYEQYF
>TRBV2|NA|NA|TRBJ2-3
TGTGCCAGCAGGTCGCCGGACAGAAGCACAGATACGCAGTATTTT
CASRSPDRSTDTQYF
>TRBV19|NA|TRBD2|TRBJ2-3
TGTGCCAGTAGACCCCTGGCGGGGGGGCAAGATACGCAGTATTTT
CASRPLAGGQDTQYF
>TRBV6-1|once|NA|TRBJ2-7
TGTGCCAGCAGTGAAGTCGCCGGGGGTGGTTGGACCGAGCAGTACTTC
CASSEVAGGGWTEQYF
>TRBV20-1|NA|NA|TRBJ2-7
TGCAGTGCGGCTGGCAGGTACGAGCAGTACTTC
CSAAGRYEQYF
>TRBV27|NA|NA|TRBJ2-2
TGTGCCAGCAGTTCTGCCCGGGAGAGCGCCACCGGGGAGCTGTTTTTT
CASSSARESATGELFF
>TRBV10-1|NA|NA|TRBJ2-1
TGCGCCAGCAGTGAGGGGCCTTATAATGAGCAGTTCTTC
CASSEGPYNEQFF
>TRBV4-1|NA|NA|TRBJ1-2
TGCGCCAGCAGCCAAGACGCCCAGATCCACGGGGGCTACACCTTC
CASSQDAQIHGGYTF
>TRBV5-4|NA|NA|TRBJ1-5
TGTGCCAGCAGCTTTCCAGGGGCCAATCAGCCCCAGCATTTT
CASSFPGANQPQHF
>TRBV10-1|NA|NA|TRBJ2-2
TGCGCCAGCAGTGAGAATATTGGGGGCCACATGGGGTCCGGGGAGCTGTTTTTT
CASSENIGGHMGSGELFF
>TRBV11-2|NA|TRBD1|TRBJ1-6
TGTGCCAGCAGGGGACAGGGAGGATCACCCCTCCACTTT
CASRGQGGSPLHF
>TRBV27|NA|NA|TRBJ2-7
TGTGCCAGCAGTGTCGCACACAGGAACAGCTCCTACGAGCAGTACTTC
CASSVAHRNSSYEQYF
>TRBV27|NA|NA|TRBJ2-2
TGTGCCACCAAAGGGCAGGGATACACCGGGGAGCTGTTTTTT
CATKGQGYTGELFF
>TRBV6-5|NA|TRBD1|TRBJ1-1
TGTGCCAGCAGTTACGGGACAGGGTTTGCGGAAGCTTTCTTT
CASSYGTGFAEAFF
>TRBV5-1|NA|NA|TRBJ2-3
TGCGCCAGCAGCCCGGGGGTTCCTAGCACAGATACGCAGTATTTT
CASSPGVPSTDTQYF
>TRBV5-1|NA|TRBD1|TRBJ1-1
TGCGCCAGCAGCACCACGGGACAGAAGAACACTGAAGCTTTCTTT
CASSTTGQKNTEAFF
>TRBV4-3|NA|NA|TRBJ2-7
TGCGCCAGCAGCCAAATTGGCAGGGTGAACGAGCAGTACTTC
CASSQIGRVNEQYF
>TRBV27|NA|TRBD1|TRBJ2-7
TGTGCCAGCAGTTTATCTCCGGGACAGAGGGAGCAGTACTTC
CASSLSPGQREQYF
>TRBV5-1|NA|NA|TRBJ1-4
TGCGCCAGCAGCTTGAGGACAGCTAATGAAAAACTGTTTTTT
CASSLRTANEKLFF
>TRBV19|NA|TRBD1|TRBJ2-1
TGTGCCAGTAGGGGACAGGGTCCCAATGAGCAGTTCTTC
CASRGQGPNEQFF
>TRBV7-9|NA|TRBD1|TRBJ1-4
TGTGCCAGCAGCTCGCCGGACAGGCCCAAGAATGAAAAACTGTTTTTT
CASSSPDRPKNEKLFF
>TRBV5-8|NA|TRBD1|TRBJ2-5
TGTGCCAGCAGCTTGGTTGGGACAGGCTTTCAAGAGACCCAGTACTTC
CASSLVGTGFQETQYF
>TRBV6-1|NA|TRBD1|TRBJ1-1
TGTGCCAGCAGTTCTATGACAGGGTGGGTCACTGAAGCTTTCTTT
CASSSMTGWVTEAFF
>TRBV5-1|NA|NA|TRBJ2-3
TGCGCCAGCAGCTTGGCCGAGGTAGAATTAGATACGCAGTATTTT
CASSLAEVELDTQYF